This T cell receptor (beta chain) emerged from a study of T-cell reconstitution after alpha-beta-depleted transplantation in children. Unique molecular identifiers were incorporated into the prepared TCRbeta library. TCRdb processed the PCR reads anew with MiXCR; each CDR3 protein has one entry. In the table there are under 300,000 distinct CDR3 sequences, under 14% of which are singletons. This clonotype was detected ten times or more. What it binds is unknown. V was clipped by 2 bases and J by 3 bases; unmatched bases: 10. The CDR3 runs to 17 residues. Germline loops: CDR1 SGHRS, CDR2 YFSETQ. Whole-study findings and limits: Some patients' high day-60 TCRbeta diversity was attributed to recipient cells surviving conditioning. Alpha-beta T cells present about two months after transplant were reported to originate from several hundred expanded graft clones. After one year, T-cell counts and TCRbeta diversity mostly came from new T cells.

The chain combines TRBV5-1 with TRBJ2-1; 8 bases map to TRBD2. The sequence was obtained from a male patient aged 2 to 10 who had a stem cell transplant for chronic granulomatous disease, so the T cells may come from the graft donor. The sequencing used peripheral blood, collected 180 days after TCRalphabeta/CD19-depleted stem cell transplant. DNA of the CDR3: TGCGCCAGCAGCTTTAGGCGGGAGGCCCTCCTCTACAATGAGCAGTTCTTC. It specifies CASSFRREALLYNEQFF.